The 28 T cell receptor beta chains below all came from one sample that was sequenced in a study of blood T cell repertoires in COVID-19 (dated by TCRdb to 2018 to 2021). Receptor amplification or capture employed the immunoSEQ multiplex PCR assay. TCRdb mirrors the immuneACCESS table, restricted to in-frame sequences. Some clones are absent from its copies; in checked studies, under half trace to an unresolved V gene, and the reason for the others is unknown. This sample is represented by approximately 45,000 clones; 80% to 90% of them were singletons. In total, the top ten clones hold approximately 1.5% of the sample. The sequenced sample was peripheral blood. These receptors all come from a woman aged 40 to 50 with acute or convalescent COVID-19.

Here the CDR3 reads CASSEARPRGQDQPQHF. CDR3 nucleotide sequence: TGTGCCAGCAGTGAAGCGCGTCCCAGGGGGCAGGATCAGCCCCAGCATTTT. The chain couples TRBV6-1 to TRBJ1-5, with TRBD1 identical over 8 bases. Germline CDR1 reads MNHNS; CDR2 reads SASEGT. V gave up 0 bases and J gave up 5 bases; unmatched junction bases: 9. The CDR3 sequence is 17 residues long.

This sequence joins TRBV3-1 (or the pseudogene TRBV3-2) and TRBJ1-2; 7 positions agree with TRBD1. V lost 4 bases to trimming and J lost 2 bases; unmatched junction nucleotides: 4. The length of the CDR3 is 14 residues. Germline-derived CDR1 and CDR2 are LGHDT and YNNKEL (reference sequence). The CDR3 region has the DNA TGTGCCAGCAGCCTCACACAGGGGAACTATGGCTACACCTTC. This codes for CASSLTQGNYGYTF.

This clone showed up just a few times. This chain joins TRBV10-3 and TRBJ1-3; 7 positions agree with TRBD1. Germline lookup yields CDR1 ENHRY and CDR2 SYGVKD. V lost 6 bases and J lost 4; bases outside the gene matches: 6. The CDR3 sequence is 14 residues long. CDR3 sequence (DNA): TGTGCCATCAGACAGGGGCTTTCCGGAAACACCATATATTTT. Residues: CAIRQGLSGNTIYF.

The chain combines TRBV18 with TRBJ1-2; 7 nucleotides line up with TRBD1. The germline V gene has CDR1 KGHSH and CDR2 LQKENI. The CDR3 runs to 15 residues. After removal of 3 bases from V and 4 bases from J, the junction contained 8 bases not matched to a gene. The CDR3 reads CASSPRDRGSYGYTF. The CDR3 region has the DNA TGTGCCAGCTCACCCCGGGACAGAGGGTCCTATGGCTACACCTTC.

The chain has TRBV3-1 (or the pseudogene TRBV3-2) and TRBJ1-5, with unresolved D. Trimming removed 1 base from V and 4 bases from J, with 8 bases in between. The CDR3 totals 14 residues. CDR1 is LGHDT, CDR2 YNNKEL, per germline (reference sequence). The CDR3 coding sequence is TGTGCCAGCAGCCAAGTCGCCCAGAATCAGCCCCAGCATTTT. Protein: CASSQVAQNQPQHF.

The J gene is TRBJ1-5, the V gene TRBV19; a weak D match, TRBD1 (5 bases). The CDR3 is made up of 14 amino acids. Germline V CDR1 and CDR2: LNHDA, SQIVND (reference sequence). Deletions cut 4 bases from V and 6 bases from J, with 13 bases between. The CDR3 reads CASSTNRFGQPQHF. The CDR3 bases are TGTGCCAGTAGTACCAACAGGTTTGGTCAGCCCCAGCATTTT.

The V call is TRBV11-2, the J call TRBJ2-1; D might be TRBD2 (6 bases). Germline lookup yields CDR1 SGHAT and CDR2 FQNNGV. V was cut by 5 bases and J by 7 bases, with 21 bases left in between. CDR3 length: 16 amino acids. CDR3 amino acids: CASSPLASLRGNEQFF. As DNA, the CDR3 is TGTGCCAGCAGCCCCCTAGCGTCCCTCCGAGGGAATGAGCAGTTCTTC.

This clone has a handful of counts. V gene TRBV5-6 combines with J gene TRBJ1-4, with D unclear. V was shortened by 0 bases and J by 6 bases, with 12 bases between the two germline ends. The CDR3 runs 15 residues. CDR1 is SGHDT, CDR2 YYEEEE, per germline. CDR3: CASSLDRERDEKLFF. The CDR3 bases are TGTGCCAGCAGCTTGGACCGGGAGCGGGATGAAAAACTGTTTTTT.

The chain carries TRBV7-8 and TRBJ2-3; 14 bases map to TRBD2. With V trimmed by 1 base and J by 8 bases, 14 bases remained unmatched. Germline CDR1 is SGHVS and CDR2 is FQNEAQ. This CDR3 is built from 19 residues. DNA of the CDR3: TGTGCCAGCAGCTTAGTGACCATTGGGACTAGCGGGGGCGGTGGTACGCAGTATTTT. This translates into CASSLVTIGTSGGGGTQYF.

This chain links TRBV6-5 with TRBJ2-1; 11 nucleotides agree with TRBD2. CDR1 is MNHEY, CDR2 SVGAGI, per germline. The length of the CDR3 is 15 residues. Losses at the gene ends were 2 bases for V and 15 bases for J; bases not matched to a gene: 12. The CDR3 nucleotides are TGTGCCAGCAGTTACACCCTAGCGGGAGGCCACCCGGGGTTCTTC. This sequence encodes CASSYTLAGGHPGFF.

The rearrangement links TRBV18 to TRBJ1-4, with 9 bases identical to TRBD1. This CDR3 has 16 amino acids. Germline CDR1 KGHSH, CDR2 LQKENI. V was clipped by 3 bases and J by 8 bases; unmatched bases: 10. CDR3 residues: CASSPNTGGAWEKLFF. In DNA form, the CDR3 reads TGTGCCAGCTCACCGAACACAGGGGGCGCGTGGGAAAAACTGTTTTTT. Filled out from reference TRBV18 and TRBJ1-4, the complete variable domain reads NAGVMQNPRHLVRRRGQEARLRCSPMKGHSHVYWYRQLPEEGLKFMVYLQKENIIDESGMPKERFSAEFPKEGPSILRIQQVVRGDSAAYFCASSPNTGGAWEKLFFGSGTQLSVL.

CDR3 DNA sequence: TGTGCCAGCAGCTCAACCGGACAGGCCTACCGTCCAGATACGCAGTATTTT. This codes for CASSSTGQAYRPDTQYF. The gene calls are TRBV7-9 and TRBJ2-3; 7 bases agree with TRBD1. Germline V gene sequence: CDR1 SEHNR, CDR2 FQNEAQ (reference sequence). The trim removed 4 bases at V and 4 bases at J, leaving 14 bases unmatched. The CDR3 length is 17 residues.

The rearrangement uses TRBV5-1 and TRBJ2-7, with unresolved D. The CDR3 totals 14 residues. The ends were cut back, 1 base at V and 3 bases at J, with 11 bases in the middle. The germline V gene encodes CDR1 SGHRS and CDR2 YFSETQ. Here the CDR3 DNA reads TGCGCCAGCAGCTTGAGGAGCCAGAACTACGAGCAGTACTTC. It encodes CASSLRSQNYEQYF. Full variable domain (rest looked up from reference TRBV5-1 and TRBJ2-7): KAGVTQTPRYLIKTRGQQVTLSCSPISGHRSVSWYQQTPGQGLQFLFEYFSETQRNKGNFPGRFSGRQFSNSRSEMNVSTLELGDSALYLCASSLRSQNYEQYFGPGTRLTVT.

V gene TRBV15 combines with J gene TRBJ2-7; a possible D gene is TRBD1 (6 bases). The V end lost 4 bases, the J end lost 5 bases, and 21 bases lay between the germline ends. CDR3 length equals 16 residues. From germline, CDR1 is LNHNV and CDR2 YYDKDF (reference sequence). CDR3 nucleotides: TGTGCCACCAGCATCCGGGGTGGGGGCCAAGGTGACGAGCAGTACTTC. Amino acid sequence: CATSIRGGGQGDEQYF.

This clone was observed a single time. An end of the junction differs from the germline gene, which may be a read error. This chain joins TRBV28 and TRBJ1-4; D possibly corresponds to TRBD1 (6 bases). The length of the CDR3 is 11 residues. Germline CDR1 MDHEN, CDR2 SYDVKM. The CDR3 DNA reads as TGTGCCAGCAGTTTAACAGGGACTACTTTCTTT. It yields the protein CASSLTGTTFF.

The chain recombines TRBV5-1 with TRBJ2-1; 7 bases align to TRBD2. CDR1 SGHRS and CDR2 YFSETQ come from the germline V gene. V shed 0 bases, J shed 0 bases, and the junction held 9 bases outside the gene matches. There are 18 residues in the CDR3. In DNA, the CDR3 is TGCGCCAGCAGCTTGGCCATACTAGCGACTGCCTCCTACAATGAGCAGTTCTTC. Protein sequence: CASSLAILATASYNEQFF. Together with reference TRBV5-1 and TRBJ2-1, the CDR3 gives the full variable domain: KAGVTQTPRYLIKTRGQQVTLSCSPISGHRSVSWYQQTPGQGLQFLFEYFSETQRNKGNFPGRFSGRQFSNSRSEMNVSTLELGDSALYLCASSLAILATASYNEQFFGPGTRLTVL.

This sequence joins TRBV7-2 and TRBJ2-5; D might be TRBD1 (6 bases). V lost 6 bases, J lost 3 bases, and 11 bases lay in between. Per the germline V gene, CDR1 is SGHTA and CDR2 is FQGNSA. This CDR3 is built from 13 residues. In nucleotides, the CDR3 is TGTGCCAGCAGTCGAAACAGGGAAGAGACCCAGTACTTC. Protein product: CASSRNREETQYF.

The chain has TRBV16 and TRBJ2-3; 8 bases are a match to TRBD2. Germline V gene sequence: CDR1 KGHSY, CDR2 FQNENV. The CDR3 covers 15 residues. V lost 4 bases to trimming and J lost 3 bases; unmatched junction nucleotides: 6. Here the CDR3 DNA reads TGTGCCAGCAGCCCACGCGGGGGGCTGACAGATACGCAGTATTTT. It codes for CASSPRGGLTDTQYF.

The chain recombines TRBV6-4 with TRBJ2-1; 9 bases agree with TRBD1. Germline V gene data show CDR1 as MRHNA and CDR2 as SNTAGT. The V segment lost 5 bases and the J segment 3 bases; nucleotides outside the gene matches: 5. This CDR3 contains 15 residues. DNA for the CDR3: TGTGCCAGCAGTCCCGGGACAGGGAACTACAATGAGCAGTTCTTC. This gives the protein CASSPGTGNYNEQFF.

The V gene is TRBV4-2, the J gene TRBJ1-6; D may be TRBD1 (6 bases). CDR3 length equals 17 residues. Germline-derived CDR1 and CDR2 are LGHNA and YNFKEQ. The V gene lost 0 bases and the J gene lost 8 bases, with 17 bases spanning the gap. CDR3 in amino acids: CASSQETSGGLDSPLHF. CDR3 DNA sequence: TGTGCCAGCAGCCAAGAAACGTCGGGGGGCTTAGATTCACCCCTCCACTTT.

The chain carries TRBV20-1 and TRBJ1-1, with D possibly being TRBD1 (6 bases). The V end was cut by 3 bases, the J end by 1 base, with 15 bases between. The CDR3 loop spans 15 amino acids. In germline, CDR1 is DFQATT, CDR2 SNEGSKA (reference sequence). CDR3 residues: CSASHRRQENTEAFF. Written as DNA, the CDR3 is TGCAGTGCTAGTCATAGAAGACAGGAGAACACTGAAGCTTTCTTT.

The rearrangement links TRBV28 to TRBJ2-4; no reliable D call. Germline V lookup: CDR1 MDHEN, CDR2 SYDVKM. V shed 5 bases and J shed 0 bases, with 5 bases lying between them. This CDR3 spans 13 amino acids. CDR3 sequence: CASSESAKNIQYF. The DNA for the CDR3 is TGTGCCAGCAGTGAGTCAGCCAAAAACATTCAGTACTTC.

The chain uses TRBV20-1 and TRBJ1-1; 8 bases align to TRBD1. Looked up from germline, CDR1 is DFQATT and CDR2 is SNEGSKA (reference sequence). The V gene end was trimmed by 7 bases and the J gene end by 7 bases; junction bases not matched to a gene: 5. The CDR3 totals 11 residues. The CDR3 loop is CSGRTGNEAFF. In nucleotides, the CDR3 is TGCAGTGGGCGGACAGGGAATGAAGCTTTCTTT.

The CDR3: CASSLGWGANHQFTDTQYF. CDR3 bases: TGTGCCAGCAGCTTGGGATGGGGAGCTAACCATCAATTCACAGATACGCAGTATTTT. The rearrangement joins TRBV5-4 to TRBJ2-3, with D perhaps matching TRBD2 (5 bases). Germline V lookup: CDR1 SGHNT, CDR2 YYREEE (reference sequence). The V gene lost 0 bases and the J gene lost 2 bases, with 22 bases spanning the gap. The CDR3 is 19 residues long.

This chain links TRBV25-1 with TRBJ1-4; 10 nucleotides match TRBD1. The V segment lost 3 bases and the J segment 7 bases; nucleotides outside the gene matches: 5. Per the germline V gene, CDR1 is MGHDK and CDR2 is SYGVNS. The CDR3 contains 15 residues. The CDR3 DNA reads TGTGCCAGCAGTGACTGGACAGGGGGTAGTGAAAAACTGTTTTTT. Translating it yields CASSDWTGGSEKLFF. Full variable domain (rest looked up from reference TRBV25-1 and TRBJ1-4): EADIYQTPRYLVIGTGKKITLECSQTMGHDKMYWYQQDPGMELHLIHYSYGVNSTEKGDLSSESTVSRIRTEHFPLTLESARPSHTSQYLCASSDWTGGSEKLFFGSGTQLSVL.

The chain couples TRBV28 to TRBJ1-1, with D unclear. Trimming removed 4 bases from V and 1 base from J, with 4 bases in between. This CDR3 has 12 amino acids. Per germline, CDR1 MDHEN and CDR2 SYDVKM. The DNA of the CDR3 is TGTGCCAGCAGTTACGGGAACACTGAAGCTTTCTTT. Translating it yields CASSYGNTEAFF.

This chain uses TRBV21-1 with TRBJ1-5; the D segment call TRBD1 is taken from the table without a DNA check. TRBV21-1 is flagged as a pseudogene. The CDR3 sequence is 15 residues long. The CDR3 bases are TGTGCCAGCAGCAAAGACGAGACACATCATCAGCCCCAGCATTTT. Translated: CASSKDETHHQPQHF.

The CDR3 DNA sequence: TGTGCCAGCAGTTTTATGGGACAGGGGCCCCTCTGGGGGCAGTATTTT. Protein: CASSFMGQGPLWGQYF. The chain combines TRBV27 with TRBJ2-3; 10 positions match TRBD1. The germline gives CDR1 MNHEY, CDR2 SMNVEV (reference sequence). CDR3 length: 16 residues. The ends lost 3 bases at V and 11 bases at J; junction bases unmatched: 14.